This TCR beta chain originates from a study of OX40 agonist ivuxolimab in advanced cancers. Study results and limitations: At doses 0.1 to 3.0 mg/kg, CD4+ and CD8+ clones expanded.

Regarding this clone: Its specificity is not known.

TCRdb's table, derived via immunoSEQ multiplex PCR, lists solely in-frame clones and lacks some. Counted here are about 100,000 clones, around 90% occurring once; the ten biggest clones make up under 0.2%. Sampled blood was obtained at baseline, cycle 4 day 1, and cycle 7 day 1. This clonotype originated in an adult with an advanced solid tumor such as melanoma, head and neck, liver or kidney cancer. Sequencing was performed on CD4+ or CD8+ T cells sorted from blood, taken in a trial of the OX40 agonist ivuxolimab.

The CDR3 spells CASSSNRGQTQYF. CDR3 sequence (DNA): TGTGCCAGCAGCTCAAACAGGGGGCAGACCCAGTACTTC. The genes are TRBV5-8 and TRBJ2-5; TRBD1 agrees at 9 bases. J gave up 6 bases and V 3 bases, and 3 bases lay outside the gene matches. Germline V gene sequence: CDR1 SGHTS, CDR2 YDEGEE. This CDR3 has 13 amino acids.